This TCR beta chain was recovered during a study of OX40 agonist ivuxolimab in advanced cancers. Looking at the study overall: The drug used for patients, ivuxolimab, was an agonistic anti-OX40 (CD134) antibody. Findings and caveats of the study: With doses of 0.1 to 3.0 mg/kg, CD4+ and CD8+ blood T cells had undergone clonal expansion by week 6. CD8+ T cells averaged more expanded clones than CD4+.

Clones were sequenced by immunoSEQ multiplex PCR, and TCRdb holds only the in-frame ones, with some missing. The sample has some 51,000 clones, approximately 86% seen once. Samples were taken at baseline and on day 1 of cycles 4 and 7. As for this clone: The antigen remains unidentified.

The clonotype was recovered from an adult with an advanced solid tumor such as melanoma, head and neck, liver or kidney cancer. The source material was CD4+ or CD8+ T cells sorted from blood, sampled in a trial of the OX40 agonist ivuxolimab.

CDR3 in DNA: TGTGCCAGCATGAGGGTGGATAACTATGGCTACACCTTC. As protein: CASMRVDNYGYTF. The gene calls are TRBV28 and TRBJ1-2; no reliable D call. The V end lost 7 bases, the J end lost 1 base, and 10 bases lay between the germline ends. Germline V gene data show CDR1 as MDHEN and CDR2 as SYDVKM. The CDR3 is made up of 13 amino acids.